The clone carrying this TCR beta chain turned up a few times. What it recognizes is unknown. The data were obtained in a study of T-cell memory formation after mild COVID-19. Study details: The two donors had largely donor-specific TCR clusters.

TCRdb processed the 5' RACE reads anew with MiXCR; each CDR3 protein has one entry. The repertoire holds about 180,000 distinct CDR3 sequences, with approximately 16% as singletons. Study results and caveats: Pre-infection memory held some responding clones, suggesting pre-existing cross-reactive T cells responded.

Germline V gives CDR1 KGHSH, CDR2 LQKENI. Trimming removed 1 base at V and 6 bases at J, with 13 bases between. CDR3 size: 14 residues. Source material: PBMCs or a T cell subset sorted from them (not recorded which). The chain is built from TRBV18 and TRBJ2-7, with D perhaps TRBD2 (6 bases). The clonotype originates from an adult woman who had mild COVID-19 (a few samples of this study predate the infection). Cell type and time point are not known. In nucleotides, the CDR3 is TGTGCCAGCTCACCACTTCCCCAGGAGGGCGAGCAGTACTTC. This sequence encodes CASSPLPQEGEQYF.